Listed below are T cell receptor beta chains from one sample, sequenced in a study of control samples from healthy donors and cancer patients. The method was immunoSEQ multiplex PCR; TCRdb's version includes in-frame clones alone and lacks a portion of them. The data show 150,000 to 200,000 clones, with 90% seen just once and roughly 1.3% held by the top ten. The sequencing input was blood. Source of these receptors: a woman aged 50 to 65 in good health. Both conserved end residues are part of each CDR3. The order of the fields is D gene, V gene, J gene, clone size, CDR3 protein, CDR3 DNA. D genes are given only for firm matches. A row's size may be missing; if present it is once, few, many or a size class.

.,TRBV9,TRBJ2-3,few,CASSVAPGGGGTDTQYF,TGTGCCAGCAGCGTAGCCCCAGGGGGAGGGGGCACAGATACGCAGTATTTT
.,TRBV6-4,TRBJ2-1,.,CASRVASSYNEQFF,TGTGCCAGCAGAGTAGCGTCCTCCTACAATGAGCAGTTCTTC
.,TRBV2,TRBJ1-5,.,CASSLPSRGNQPQHF,TGTGCCAGCAGCCTGCCATCACGGGGCAATCAGCCCCAGCATTTT
.,TRBV7-2,TRBJ1-1,.,CASSLVPGLYTEAFF,TGTGCCAGCAGCTTAGTTCCAGGATTATACACTGAAGCTTTCTTT
.,TRBV27,TRBJ1-5,.,CASSLTPDALGPQHF,TGTGCCAGCAGTTTAACCCCGGACGCCCTAGGGCCCCAGCATTTT
.,TRBV7-2,TRBJ1-3,.,CASSLAGGGNTIYF,TGTGCCAGCAGCTTAGCTGGGGGTGGAAACACCATATATTTT
.,TRBV7-2,TRBJ2-5,.,CASSLASRGAGAQYF,TGTGCCAGCAGCTTAGCCTCCAGAGGGGCCGGGGCCCAGTACTTC
.,TRBV6-5,TRBJ1-1,.,CASSRITGQTEAFF,TGTGCCAGCAGCCGGATCACAGGACAGACCGAAGCTTTCTTT
.,TRBV10-3,TRBJ2-5,.,CAISESSQRQETQYF,TGTGCCATCAGTGAGTCGAGTCAGAGGCAAGAGACCCAGTACTTC
.,TRBV6-5,TRBJ1-5,.,CASSYARALRPQHF,TGTGCCAGCAGTTATGCCAGGGCCTTGCGGCCCCAGCATTTT
TRBD1,TRBV19,TRBJ1-2,.,CASSQGQFYGYTF,TGTGCCAGTAGCCAGGGACAGTTCTATGGCTACACCTTC
.,TRBV2,TRBJ1-5,.,CASSEARVEQPQHF,TGTGCCAGCAGTGAAGCCCGAGTGGAGCAGCCCCAGCATTTT
.,TRBV7-2,TRBJ2-7,.,CASKVPGPHEQYF,TGTGCCAGCAAGGTCCCGGGACCCCACGAGCAGTACTTC
.,TRBV7-9,TRBJ1-3,.,CASSLNRATRISFGNTIYF,TGTGCCAGCAGCTTAAACAGGGCGACACGAATCTCTTTTGGAAACACCATATATTTT
.,TRBV7-6,TRBJ1-1,few,CASSNEAAFDTEAFF,TGTGCCAGCAGCAATGAGGCGGCATTCGACACTGAAGCTTTCTTT
.,TRBV3-1/TRBV3-2,TRBJ1-1,.,CASSRFRGAKTEAFF,TGTGCCAGCAGTCGGTTCCGGGGGGCTAAAACTGAAGCTTTCTTT
.,TRBV27,TRBJ1-5,once,CASSLSRNRVNQPQHF,TGTGCCAGCAGTTTATCACGAAACAGGGTCAATCAGCCCCAGCATTTT
TRBD2,TRBV10-3,TRBJ2-7,.,CAIAPSIAGGYEQYF,TGTGCCATCGCCCCGTCAATAGCGGGAGGGTACGAGCAGTACTTC
.,TRBV5-6,TRBJ2-3,.,CASSLVPSDTQYF,TGTGCCAGCAGCTTGGTTCCCAGTGATACGCAGTATTTT
TRBD2,TRBV9,TRBJ2-5,.,CASSSRTSGGAATQYF,TGTGCCAGCAGCTCCCGGACTAGCGGGGGGGCCGCGACCCAGTACTTC
.,TRBV7-2,TRBJ2-3,once,CASSQGGTDTQYF,TGTGCCAGCAGCCAGGGGGGGACAGATACGCAGTATTTT
TRBD2,TRBV7-2,TRBJ2-7,.,CASSVSRGGYEQYF,TGTGCCAGCAGTGTGTCGCGGGGGGGCTACGAGCAGTACTTC
.,TRBV28,TRBJ2-7,.,CASNPAAGSGYEQYF,TGTGCCAGCAACCCGGCAGCCGGTAGCGGCTACGAGCAGTACTTC
.,TRBV3-1/TRBV3-2,TRBJ2-5,.,CASSQNSQETQYF,TGTGCCAGCAGCCAAAACAGCCAAGAGACCCAGTACTTC
.,TRBV9,TRBJ2-7,.,CASSVGPAGSYEQYF,TGTGCCAGCAGCGTAGGCCCCGCAGGGTCCTACGAGCAGTACTTC
.,TRBV19,TRBJ2-7,.,CASSVTAYPTYEQYF,TGTGCCAGTAGTGTGACAGCGTACCCTACATACGAGCAGTACTTC
.,TRBV28,TRBJ1-6,.,CASSFKISPLHF,TGTGCCAGCAGTTTCAAGATATCACCCCTCCACTTT
TRBD1,TRBV9,TRBJ2-7,.,CASSAQGQRYEQYF,TGTGCCAGCAGCGCACAGGGGCAAAGATACGAGCAGTACTTC
.,TRBV27,TRBJ1-3,.,CASSLSPGYSGNTIYF,TGTGCCAGCAGTTTATCCCCGGGCTACTCTGGAAACACCATATATTTT
.,TRBV7-2,TRBJ1-5,.,CASSFQGSRQPQHF,TGTGCCAGCAGCTTTCAGGGCTCAAGACAGCCCCAGCATTTT